The 15 T cell receptor beta chains below were found in one sample sequenced in a study of molecular identifiers for immune sequencing clone quantification. MiXCR, run by TCRdb on the PCR reads, gives a single entry per CDR3 protein. The table shows under 600,000 distinct CDR3 sequences, with about a fifth occurring only once. The sequencing input was naive CD8+ T cells from blood, with Jurkat cell RNA spiked in. As to subset: FACS-sorted CD8+CD4-CCR7+CD45RA+ naive T cells. The receptors stem from a human donor in good health. Some libraries in this study had Jurkat cell RNA spiked in.

On this clonotype itself: A much more abundant neighbour one base away suggests this may be a read error. This chain joins TRBV6-5 and TRBJ2-7; D is ambiguous. The CDR3 totals 15 residues. V was clipped by 0 bases and J by 0 bases, with 9 bases between them. The V gene's germline CDR1 is MNHEY and CDR2 SVGAGI. The CDR3 nucleotides are TGTGCCAGCAGTTACTCGGTGTGCACCTCCTACGAGCAGTACTTC. Amino acid sequence: CASSYSVCTSYEQYF.

This clonotype was picked up a small number of times. The chain joins TRBV30 to TRBJ2-7; no reliable D call. The CDR3 runs to 11 residues. Germline V CDR1 and CDR2: GTSNPN, SVGIG (reference sequence). The V end lost 0 bases, the J end lost 6 bases, and 6 bases lay between the germline ends. The CDR3: CAWSVRSEQYF. The CDR3, as DNA: TGTGCCTGGAGTGTGCGATCCGAGCAGTACTTC.

This clonotype has a handful of counts. The chain carries TRBV7-9 and TRBJ2-1; D gene ambiguous. With 5 bases removed from V and 9 bases from J, the gap between germline ends came to 14 bases. This CDR3 spans 13 amino acids. Germline values: CDR1 SEHNR, CDR2 FQNEAQ (reference sequence). The CDR3 coding sequence is TGTGCCAGCAGCACCCCTCGGCGCCCTGAGCAGTTCTTC. Amino acid sequence: CASSTPRRPEQFF.

This clonotype was found many times. The rearrangement links TRBV6-2 or TRBV6-3 to TRBJ2-6, with D maybe TRBD2 (5 bases). CDR3 length equals 16 residues. In germline, CDR1 is MNHEY, CDR2 SVGEGT. The V and J ends lost 2 bases and 0 bases respectively, with 8 bases between them. The CDR3 DNA is TGTGCCAGCAGTTACGAGGAGGACTCTGGGGCCAACGTCCTGACTTTC. It specifies CASSYEEDSGANVLTF.

The table lists this clonotype with many counts. The CDR3 DNA follows: TGTGCCAGCAGCAAAGTCCCGGGTTCTGGGGCCAACGTCCTGACTTTC. Translating it yields CASSKVPGSGANVLTF. This chain uses TRBV21-1 with TRBJ2-6; the D call in the table, TRBD1, was not verified against the DNA. TRBV21-1 constitutes a pseudogene. The CDR3 has 16 amino acids.

This clonotype was seen a few times. The chain joins TRBV28 to TRBJ2-1; 7 bases agree with TRBD2. V was clipped by 3 bases and J by 0 bases; unmatched bases: 8. The CDR3 is 17 residues long. The germline V gene has CDR1 MDHEN and CDR2 SYDVKM. The CDR3 sequence: CASSFPHVAGSYNEQFF. The CDR3 DNA follows: TGTGCCAGCAGTTTCCCTCACGTAGCGGGCTCCTACAATGAGCAGTTCTTC.

This clonotype showed up just a few times. The chain has TRBV28 and TRBJ1-5; perhaps TRBD1 as D (5 bases). The CDR3 loop spans 15 amino acids. From germline, CDR1 is MDHEN and CDR2 SYDVKM. The V and J ends lost 6 bases and 0 bases respectively, with 12 bases between them. The CDR3 coding sequence is TGTGCCAGCAGCCAGACAGCCTATAGCAATCAGCCCCAGCATTTT. Its protein is CASSQTAYSNQPQHF. The full variable domain, its missing parts supplied by reference TRBV28 and TRBJ1-5, is DVKVTQSSRYLVKRTGEKVFLECVQDMDHENMFWYRQDPGLGLRLIYFSYDVKMKEKGDIPEGYSVSREKKERFSLILESASTNQTSMYLCASSQTAYSNQPQHFGDGTRLSIL.

About this clonotype: Because it lacks the conserved phenylalanine or tryptophan at the end, this CDR3 is likely a read error. This chain joins TRBV3-1 and TRBJ1-2, with D possibly being TRBD1 (5 bases). Trimming stripped 1 base from V and 0 bases from J, with 15 bases between. Per germline, CDR1 LGHDT and CDR2 YNNKEL (reference sequence). There are 17 residues in the CDR3. The CDR3 loop reads CASSQVSYRSTNYGYTL. The CDR3 nucleotides read TGTGCCAGCAGCCAAGTAAGCTACAGGTCAACTAACTATGGCTACACCTTA.

This clonotype has more than one count but fewer than ten. The gene calls are TRBV6-2 or TRBV6-3 and TRBJ2-5; 7 nucleotides match TRBD2. This CDR3 has 16 amino acids. CDR1 is MNHEY, CDR2 SVGEGT, per germline. Unmatched junction bases numbered 8, after V lost 4 bases and J lost 0 bases. For the CDR3, the DNA is TGTGCCAGCAGTTCCCAGCGGGACTACTACCAAGAGACCCAGTACTTC. Protein sequence: CASSSQRDYYQETQYF.

This clonotype was detected many times. The genes are TRBV3-1 and TRBJ2-5; TRBD2 might be the D (6 bases). Trimming removed 0 bases from V and 5 bases from J, with 16 bases in between. Per germline, CDR1 LGHDT and CDR2 YNNKEL (reference sequence). This CDR3 spans 16 amino acids. CDR3 nucleotide sequence: TGTGCCAGCAGCCAAGATCTTGCGGGACGGGAGGAGACCCAGTACTTC. It is translated as CASSQDLAGREETQYF.

In this sample, this clonotype turned up many times. The chain employs TRBV12-3 or TRBV12-4 and TRBJ2-3; unclear D gene. With 6 bases removed from V and 0 bases from J, the gap between germline ends came to 7 bases. This CDR3 region has 13 residues. The CDR3, as DNA: TGTGCCAGCAGGTTCTCAAGCACAGATACGCAGTATTTT. Amino acids: CASRFSSTDTQYF.

This clonotype appeared many times. At one boundary the junction diverges from the germline segment, which might be a read error. The gene calls are TRBV12-3 or TRBV12-4 and TRBJ1-1; D unresolved. The CDR3 extends over 12 amino acids. In DNA, the CDR3 is TGTGCCAGCAGTTATGGCAGACCTGAGGCTTTCTTT. It yields the protein CASSYGRPEAFF.

This clonotype occurred a few times. A junction boundary mismatches the germline segment, possibly from a read error. The genes are TRBV5-6 and TRBJ2-7, with unresolved D. The germline gives CDR1 SGHDT, CDR2 YYEEEE. The CDR3 has 12 amino acids. The DNA of the CDR3 is TGTGCCAGCAGCTTGGAGGGCTACGAGCGGTACTTC. Amino acid sequence: CASSLEGYERYF. The variable domain in full, with the rest retrieved from reference TRBV5-6 and TRBJ2-7, is DAGVTQSPTHLIKTRGQQVTLRCSPKSGHDTVSWYQQALGQGPQFIFQYYEEEERQRGNFPDRFSGHQFPNYSSELNVNALLLGDSALYLCASSLEGYERYFGPGTRLTVT.

On this clonotype: This is likely a read error, given that the CDR3 carries no conserved phenylalanine or tryptophan at its end. The chain uses TRBV3-1 and TRBJ1-2; tentatively, D is TRBD1 (5 bases). This CDR3 has 15 residues. The V end lost 1 base, the J end lost 4 bases, and 13 bases lay between the germline ends. The germline V gene has CDR1 LGHDT and CDR2 YNNKEL (reference sequence). For the CDR3, the DNA is TGTGCCAGCAGCCAAGTGCAGGGAATCGGCTATGGCTACACCTCC. It codes for CASSQVQGIGYGYTS.

The V and J genes are TRBV7-9 and TRBJ2-6, with TRBD1 matching over 8 bases. Germline values: CDR1 SEHNR, CDR2 FQNEAQ (reference sequence). The ends lost 4 bases at V and 4 bases at J; junction bases unmatched: 6. The CDR3 is 16 residues long. The CDR3 DNA reads as TGTGCCAGCAGCTCCCCAGGGGGCGCGGGGGCCAACGTCCTGACTTTC. It encodes CASSSPGGAGANVLTF.